This T cell receptor (beta chain) was identified during a study of blood T cell repertoires in COVID-19. Study details: Spain, Italy and the United States supplied samples that represented acute and convalescent COVID-19. T cells, B-cell-depleted T cells, or PBMCs provided the cDNA or gDNA that served as material.

V shed 1 base and J 4 bases; nucleotides not matched to a gene: 6. From germline, CDR1 is GTSNPN and CDR2 SVGIG (reference sequence). The CDR3 is 15 residues long. Per the original methods: It was from reference gene primer amplification that nucleated cell counts were estimated. The data were produced by immunoSEQ multiplex PCR, yet TCRdb's version contains in-frame clones alone and is incomplete. The DNA was the basis for D and trimming; V, J and clone size are from that table. The sample shows about 140,000 clones, around 88% of them seen only once. This receptor was obtained from a human donor in a cohort sampled during active COVID-19. What was sequenced was peripheral blood. The rearrangement joins TRBV30 to TRBJ1-1; 10 nucleotides align to TRBD1. In DNA, the CDR3 is TGTGCCTGGAGTGGACAGGGGGCTCTGAGCACTGAAGCTTTCTTT. Its translation is CAWSGQGALSTEAFF.